These 25 T cell receptor beta chains originate from one sample sequenced in a study of beta chain features in type 1 diabetes (dated by TCRdb to 2017 to 2018). Beyond this particular receptor, the publication reports: In all four CD4+ subsets, TCRB CDR3 length was moderately but significantly shorter in type 1 diabetes patients.

These TCRs' antigens remain unknown. Libraries were prepared through the immunoSEQ multiplex PCR assay. The entire isolated RNA was reverse transcribed using the High Capacity cDNA Reverse Transcription Kit, and thus expressed TCRB transcripts were sequenced. TCRdb re-hosts the immuneACCESS table, in-frame sequences only. Its copies lack some clones; in the studies checked, an unresolved V gene accounts for under half of them, and the cause for the rest is not known. The sample includes about 53,000 clones, with about 60% observed a single time. Approximately 0.29% of the sample rests with the top ten. Sequenced sample: stem cell memory CD4+ T cells from blood. In light of the paper, this sample's cell subset or site label describes: stem cell-like memory CD4+ T cells. These receptors were obtained from a woman in her 30s with type 1 diabetes.

The CDR3 protein is CAIRDPGQGEDTQYF. In nucleotides, the CDR3 is TGTGCCATCAGAGACCCGGGACAGGGAGAAGATACGCAGTATTTT. The V call is TRBV10-3, the J call TRBJ2-3; 9 nucleotides match TRBD1. J was trimmed by 5 bases and V by 6 bases; bases with no gene match: 9. Germline V gene data show CDR1 as ENHRY and CDR2 as SYGVKD. The CDR3 is 15 amino acids.

The chain joins TRBV28 to TRBJ2-6, with D possibly matching TRBD1 (5 bases). This CDR3 contains 16 residues. Germline assignment: CDR1 MDHEN and CDR2 SYDVKM. Trimming took off 2 bases at V and 2 bases at J, with 10 bases between the two ends. CDR3 in amino acids: CASSLGSRAGANVLTF. The CDR3 region has the DNA TGTGCCAGCAGTTTAGGTAGCAGGGCTGGGGCCAACGTCCTGACTTTC.

The chain couples TRBV7-2 to TRBJ1-1; D ambiguous. V was pared by 3 bases and J by 2 bases, with 4 bases between. Germline lookup yields CDR1 SGHTA and CDR2 FQGNSA. This CDR3 contains 12 residues. This CDR3 reads CASSFTNTEAFF. Here the CDR3 DNA reads TGTGCCAGCAGCTTCACAAACACTGAAGCTTTCTTT.

V usage is TRBV23-1 and J usage is TRBJ1-5, with D unresolved. TRBV23-1 is filed as an ORF, its function uncertain. V was shortened by 5 bases and J by 0 bases, with 17 bases between the two germline ends. The CDR3 is 17 amino acids. The CDR3 DNA follows: TGCGCCAGCAGTTCGGTTGCAGGACTCGATAGCAATCAGCCCCAGCATTTT. Its protein product is CASSSVAGLDSNQPQHF.

This chain uses TRBV5-6 with TRBJ2-7, with a possible D match to TRBD2 (5 bases). From germline, CDR1 is SGHDT and CDR2 YYEEEE. Between the trimmed V and J ends, which lost 4 bases and 0 bases, there was a span of 17 bases. The CDR3 spans 16 residues. CDR3 sequence: CASSTSTKRSSYEQYF. CDR3 in DNA: TGTGCCAGCAGCACGTCGACTAAGCGGAGCTCCTACGAGCAGTACTTC.

This chain joins TRBV27 and TRBJ2-7; 10 bases map to TRBD2. V lost 3 bases, J lost 7 bases, and 3 bases stayed unmatched. In germline, CDR1 is MNHEY, CDR2 SMNVEV (reference sequence). The CDR3 is 13 residues long. In DNA, the CDR3 is TGTGCCAGCAGTTTCCGACTAGCGGGTGAGCAGTACTTC. It specifies CASSFRLAGEQYF.

The DNA for the CDR3 is TGTGCCAGCAGCCAACGGATTGACAGCTTAAGCTCCTACAATGAGCAGTTCTTC. Residues: CASSQRIDSLSSYNEQFF. The rearrangement joins TRBV14 to TRBJ2-1; a possible D gene is TRBD1 (5 bases). Germline V lookup: CDR1 SGHDN, CDR2 FVKESK. Trimming cost V 2 bases and J 0 bases, with 17 bases left between them. The CDR3 spans 18 residues.

This clone was observed a handful of times. This chain joins TRBV28 and TRBJ2-4; 7 nucleotides align to TRBD2. CDR1 and CDR2 (germline): MDHEN, SYDVKM. CDR3 length: 18 residues. Trimming at V came to 6 bases and at J to 0 bases, leaving 14 bases not matched to a gene. CDR3: CASRQWDYSSLAKNIQYF. The CDR3 bases are TGTGCCAGCAGACAATGGGACTACTCATCACTAGCCAAAAACATTCAGTACTTC. Complete variable domain (other parts from reference TRBV28 and TRBJ2-4): DVKVTQSSRYLVKRTGEKVFLECVQDMDHENMFWYRQDPGLGLRLIYFSYDVKMKEKGDIPEGYSVSREKKERFSLILESASTNQTSMYLCASRQWDYSSLAKNIQYFGAGTRLSVL.

This clone was observed a few times. The V gene is TRBV7-2, the J gene TRBJ2-7; the D is unclear. V lost 1 base and J lost 2, with 9 bases in between. Germline loops: CDR1 SGHTA, CDR2 FQGNSA. The CDR3 covers 14 residues. The CDR3, as DNA: TGTGCCAGCAGCTTAGTCGACCAGGCCTACGAGCAGTACTTC. Protein: CASSLVDQAYEQYF.

This clone was detected a few times. This chain links TRBV27 with TRBJ2-2; 9 bases are shared with TRBD1. Germline-derived CDR1 and CDR2 are MNHEY and SMNVEV (reference sequence). J gave up 0 bases and V 3 bases, and 5 bases lay outside the gene matches. The CDR3 loop spans 17 amino acids. DNA of the CDR3: TGTGCCAGCAGTTTTTGGGGACAGGGCTCGAACACCGGGGAGCTGTTTTTT. The encoded protein is CASSFWGQGSNTGELFF.

This chain links TRBV5-6 with TRBJ1-2; 8 nucleotides align to TRBD1. With V trimmed by 0 bases and J by 4 bases, 11 bases remained unmatched. Germline CDR1 and CDR2: SGHDT and YYEEEE. The CDR3 is made up of 17 amino acids. The CDR3, as DNA: TGTGCCAGCAGCTTGGCAGTGACAGGGGCCGTGGGCTATGGCTACACCTTC. It specifies CASSLAVTGAVGYGYTF. The full variable domain, its missing parts supplied by reference TRBV5-6 and TRBJ1-2, is DAGVTQSPTHLIKTRGQQVTLRCSPKSGHDTVSWYQQALGQGPQFIFQYYEEEERQRGNFPDRFSGHQFPNYSSELNVNALLLGDSALYLCASSLAVTGAVGYGYTFGSGTRLTVV.

The chain has TRBV10-3 and TRBJ2-1, with 14 bases that match TRBD2. This CDR3 spans 16 amino acids. J gave up 12 bases and V 3 bases, and 10 bases lay outside the gene matches. In germline, CDR1 is ENHRY, CDR2 SYGVKD. The CDR3 DNA reads TGTGCCATCAGTGACTCGACTAGCGGGAGGGCCCGGGGGCAGTTCTTC. Amino acid sequence: CAISDSTSGRARGQFF.

This clone was detected only a few times. The chain is built from TRBV7-9 and TRBJ2-5; D remains unclear. This CDR3 is 11 amino acids long. V lost 4 bases to trimming and J lost 5 bases, with 5 bases between them. CDR1 and CDR2 from the germline V gene are SEHNR and FQNEAQ (reference sequence). For the CDR3, the DNA is TGTGCCAGCAGCTGGGCGGAGACCCAGTACTTC. Encoded protein: CASSWAETQYF.

The chain links TRBV10-3 to TRBJ1-2, with D unclear. Trimming stripped 8 bases from V and 5 bases from J, with 9 bases between. The CDR3 covers 11 residues. The V gene's germline CDR1 is ENHRY and CDR2 SYGVKD. The CDR3 DNA reads TGTGCCATCTCCGGAGGGTATGGCTACACCTTC. This gives the protein CAISGGYGYTF.

This chain joins TRBV2 and TRBJ2-5; perhaps TRBD2 as D (6 bases). Trimming took 6 bases from V and 9 from J, leaving 14 bases between them. CDR3 length: 12 residues. CDR1 is SNHLY, CDR2 FYNNEI, per germline. The CDR3, as DNA: TGTGCCAGCAGCAATGGGGGGAACGCCCAGTACTTC. Its protein product is CASSNGGNAQYF.

This clone was observed a handful of times. The V call is TRBV6-5, the J call TRBJ2-1, with a possible D match to TRBD1 (6 bases). Per the germline V gene, CDR1 is MNHEY and CDR2 is SVGAGI. This CDR3 region has 15 residues. V lost 8 bases and J 9 bases, leaving 23 bases between the germline ends. The CDR3: CASGTTSQGTAEQFF. CDR3 coding DNA: TGTGCCAGCGGCACAACATCACAGGGTACGGCTGAGCAGTTCTTC.

This clone was detected only a few times. CDR3 loop: CATSREAGGGQGETQYF. CDR3 DNA: TGTGCCACCAGCAGAGAGGCGGGAGGCGGCCAAGGGGAGACCCAGTACTTC. The V and J genes are TRBV15 and TRBJ2-5, with TRBD2 matching 8 bases. The junction had 11 bases not matched to a gene; V was cut back by 0 bases and J by 5 bases. The CDR3 covers 17 residues. Germline V gene data show CDR1 as LNHNV and CDR2 as YYDKDF (reference sequence).

The sample holds a few counts of this clone. The chain is built from TRBV5-1 and TRBJ1-5, with 9 bases matching TRBD1. Germline CDR1 SGHRS, CDR2 YFSETQ. CDR3 size: 15 residues. Trimming at V came to 4 bases and at J to 7 bases, leaving 9 bases not matched to a gene. The CDR3 reads CASSLTGTGPQPQHF. The CDR3 bases are TGCGCCAGCAGCCTGACCGGGACAGGGCCCCAGCCCCAGCATTTT.

J is TRBJ1-2 and V is TRBV28; no clear D. Germline V lookup: CDR1 MDHEN, CDR2 SYDVKM. Between the trimmed V and J ends, which lost 2 bases and 0 bases, there was a span of 7 bases. The CDR3 extends over 14 amino acids. CDR3 sequence: CASSLELANYGYTF. The CDR3 region has the DNA TGTGCCAGCAGTTTAGAATTAGCTAACTATGGCTACACCTTC.

This clone was counted a single time. V and J are TRBV18 and TRBJ2-1; 10 bases align to TRBD2. The ends lost 3 bases at V and 10 bases at J; junction bases unmatched: 12. From germline, CDR1 is KGHSH and CDR2 LQKENI. CDR3 length: 16 amino acids. DNA for the CDR3: TGTGCCAGCTCACCCTTCGGGACTAGCGAAGAGAAGGAGCAGTTCTTC. Translated, it gives CASSPFGTSEEKEQFF.

The chain carries TRBV5-1 and TRBJ2-1; weak D call: TRBD2 (6 bases). The germline gives CDR1 SGHRS, CDR2 YFSETQ. The CDR3 has 14 amino acids. The ends were cut back, 4 bases at V and 4 bases at J, with 12 bases in the middle. The CDR3 reads CASSDSSVYNEQFF. CDR3 DNA: TGCGCCAGCAGCGACTCTAGCGTTTACAATGAGCAGTTCTTC.

The gene calls are TRBV2 and TRBJ1-5, with TRBD1 matching over 7 bases. The CDR3 totals 15 residues. V was pared by 4 bases and J by 3 bases, with 6 bases of the junction left unmatched. CDR1 is SNHLY and CDR2 is FYNNEI in the germline V gene. CDR3 DNA: TGTGCCAGCAGTGTGAGACAGGGCTACAATCAGCCCCAGCATTTT. This encodes CASSVRQGYNQPQHF.

This clone was seen more than once but under ten times. The rearrangement joins TRBV4-1 to TRBJ2-3, with D tentatively TRBD1 (5 bases). This CDR3 spans 17 amino acids. Trimming cost V 5 bases and J 1 base, with 19 bases left between them. From germline, CDR1 is MGHRA and CDR2 YSYEKL. The CDR3, as DNA: TGCGCCAGCAGCACCCAGGGAACTCGCAGAGGCACAGATACGCAGTATTTT. This translates into CASSTQGTRRGTDTQYF.

The rearrangement links TRBV29-1 to TRBJ1-1, with 8 positions matching TRBD1. Germline CDR1 SQVTM, CDR2 ANQGSEA. The CDR3 runs to 13 residues. The V and J ends lost 6 bases and 4 bases, in that order; junction bases with no gene match: 7. DNA of the CDR3: TGCAGCGTAAGGACAGGGTGGAGCACTGAAGCTTTCTTT. Protein: CSVRTGWSTEAFF.

This clone was counted a single time. The chain has TRBV2 and TRBJ2-7, with TRBD1 identical over 7 bases. Germline assignment: CDR1 SNHLY and CDR2 FYNNEI. V was clipped by 5 bases and J by 4 bases; unmatched bases: 14. The CDR3 is 16 residues long. CDR3 protein: CASSFKPGTDAYEQYF. CDR3 sequence (DNA): TGTGCCAGCAGTTTCAAGCCAGGGACAGATGCTTACGAGCAGTACTTC.